A single sample is the source of the 25 T cell receptor beta chains below, sequenced in a study of chemoradiotherapy in HPV16-positive cancers (dated by TCRdb to 2022 to 2024). The library was generated by the immunoSEQ multiplex PCR assay. Drawn from immuneACCESS, this table holds only the in-frame rearrangements with V and J called that TCRdb kept. Clones are partly lost; checked studies trace under half to an unresolved V gene and leave the rest unexplained. Here the sample has about 15,000 clones; approximately 89% occur a single time. Roughly 4.5% of the sample belongs to the ten largest clones. The sequenced sample was tumor tissue, obtained from a patient who underwent chemoradiotherapy. These receptors were collected from a human donor with HPV-associated anogenital cancer.

V gene TRBV21-1 combines with J gene TRBJ2-7; the DNA was not compared with TRBD2, the D call given in the table. TRBV21-1 is given as a pseudogene. CDR3 length equals 15 residues. CDR3 sequence (DNA): TGTGCCAGCAGCAGACCGGGACTAGTCTTCTACGAGCAGTACTTC. It translates to CASSRPGLVFYEQYF.

The gene calls are TRBV19 and TRBJ2-1, with TRBD2 matching 11 bases. J was trimmed by 4 bases and V by 4 bases; bases with no gene match: 3. This CDR3 comprises 15 residues. The germline V gene encodes CDR1 LNHDA and CDR2 SQIVND (reference sequence). The CDR3 sequence: CASSTIAGGYNEQFF. The CDR3 DNA sequence: TGTGCCAGTAGTACCATAGCGGGAGGGTACAATGAGCAGTTCTTC.

The genes are TRBV15 and TRBJ2-5; a weak D match, TRBD1 (5 bases). V lost 3 bases and J lost 5, with 10 bases in between. CDR3 size: 13 residues. CDR1 and CDR2 from the germline V gene are LNHNV and YYDKDF (reference sequence). The CDR3 loop reads CATSRDIGETQYF. CDR3 bases: TGTGCCACCAGCAGGGACATCGGGGAGACCCAGTACTTC.

This sequence joins TRBV15 and TRBJ2-7; maybe TRBD2 (5 bases). V dropped 0 bases and J dropped 2 bases, with 11 bases sitting between them. From germline, CDR1 is LNHNV and CDR2 YYDKDF (reference sequence). CDR3 length: 15 amino acids. CDR3 DNA sequence: TGTGCCACCAGCAGAGATGAGGGTCTCACCTACGAGCAGTACTTC. Residues: CATSRDEGLTYEQYF.

There are a few counts of this clone. The chain has TRBV7-9 and TRBJ1-3, with 7 bases fitting TRBD1. From germline, CDR1 is SEHNR and CDR2 FQNEAQ (reference sequence). The CDR3 is 19 amino acids. J was trimmed by 4 bases and V by 4 bases; bases with no gene match: 19. The CDR3 nucleotides read TGTGCCAGCAGCTCCCTGGCCCCGACAGGGAAAGGTCCAGGAAACACCATATATTTT. It encodes CASSSLAPTGKGPGNTIYF.

The V and J genes are TRBV11-2 and TRBJ2-2, with TRBD2 identical over 14 bases. V was pared by 4 bases and J by 6 bases, with 4 bases of the junction left unmatched. The CDR3 is 16 amino acids. Germline values: CDR1 SGHAT, CDR2 FQNNGV. The CDR3 protein is CASSSEGLAGAGELFF. The CDR3 DNA reads as TGTGCCAGCAGCTCCGAGGGACTAGCGGGAGCCGGGGAGCTGTTTTTT.

The chain is built from TRBV18 and TRBJ1-2; 11 positions match TRBD1. CDR3 length equals 15 residues. The V gene's germline CDR1 is KGHSH and CDR2 LQKENI. V lost 5 bases to trimming and J lost 7 bases; unmatched junction nucleotides: 9. This CDR3 reads CASSSDRGRGSGYTF. The CDR3, as DNA: TGTGCCAGCTCATCGGACAGGGGGCGCGGGAGTGGCTACACCTTC.

This clone came up once. The V and J genes are TRBV7-9 and TRBJ2-1, with 7 nucleotides matching TRBD1. Germline lookup yields CDR1 SEHNR and CDR2 FQNEAQ (reference sequence). With 2 bases clipped from V and 10 bases from J, the junction kept 20 bases outside the gene matches. The CDR3 is 18 residues long. This CDR3 is CASSLKGWGTVDLDEQFF. The DNA of the CDR3 is TGTGCCAGCAGCTTAAAGGGATGGGGGACAGTGGACCTTGACGAGCAGTTCTTC.

The V and J genes are TRBV5-1 and TRBJ2-3; TRBD2 aligns across 14 bases. Germline assignment: CDR1 SGHRS and CDR2 YFSETQ. There are 16 residues in the CDR3. Trimming cost V 4 bases and J 3 bases; bases outside gene matches: 4. CDR3 in DNA: TGCGCCAGCAGCCCAGGGACTAGCGGGAGTACAGATACGCAGTATTTT. This codes for CASSPGTSGSTDTQYF.

V is TRBV7-2 and J is TRBJ2-5; D may be TRBD1 (6 bases). V shed 1 base and J shed 7 bases, with 10 bases lying between them. The germline gives CDR1 SGHTA, CDR2 FQGNSA. The CDR3 runs to 13 residues. CDR3 DNA: TGTGCCAGCAGCTTAGTTGGCAGGGGGACCCAGTACTTC. Translation gives CASSLVGRGTQYF. The variable domain in full, completed from reference TRBV7-2 and TRBJ2-5, reads GAGVSQSPSNKVTEKGKDVELRCDPISGHTALYWYRQSLGQGLEFLIYFQGNSAPDKSGLPSDRFSAERTGGSVSTLTIQRTQQEDSAVYLCASSLVGRGTQYFGPGTRLLVL.

The genes are TRBV7-9 and TRBJ1-3; D is unresolved. Germline CDR1 and CDR2: SEHNR and FQNEAQ (reference sequence). The CDR3 runs 15 residues. The ends were cut back, 5 bases at V and 4 bases at J, with 15 bases in the middle. CDR3: CASSGRRVIGNTIYF. CDR3 nucleotide sequence: TGTGCCAGCAGCGGCCGTAGAGTAATCGGAAACACCATATATTTT.

V usage is TRBV7-2 and J usage is TRBJ2-3; 14 nucleotides agree with TRBD2. The CDR3 covers 15 residues. Per germline, CDR1 SGHTA and CDR2 FQGNSA. Losses at the gene ends were 4 bases for V and 7 bases for J; bases not matched to a gene: 4. The CDR3 DNA reads TGTGCCAGCAGCTCGGGACTAGCGGGAGTTAATACGCAGTATTTT. Residues: CASSSGLAGVNTQYF.

Worth noting for this clone: Other DNA sequences within the sample encode an identical CDR3. The chain employs TRBV7-9 and TRBJ1-5, with D hard to call. CDR1 is SEHNR, CDR2 FQNEAQ, per germline (reference sequence). With 8 bases removed from V and 4 bases from J, the gap between germline ends came to 12 bases. The CDR3 runs 13 residues. The CDR3 DNA reads TGTGCCAGCTCCAGCGGTGCTAATCAGCCCCAGCATTTT. This sequence encodes CASSSGANQPQHF.

The chain couples TRBV11-3 to TRBJ1-2; 8 bases fit TRBD1. Germline lookup yields CDR1 SGHNT and CDR2 YENEEA. The V segment lost 1 base and the J segment 4 bases; nucleotides outside the gene matches: 5. This CDR3 has 15 residues. CDR3 sequence (DNA): TGTGCCAGCAGCTTAGGGACAGGGTCCTCCTATGGCTACACCTTC. It translates to CASSLGTGSSYGYTF.

The chain joins TRBV7-2 to TRBJ2-5; no clear D. Per the germline V gene, CDR1 is SGHTA and CDR2 is FQGNSA. The CDR3 consists of 14 residues. V was trimmed by 5 bases and J by 5 bases, leaving 15 bases between them. CDR3 region: CASSPRSGLETQYF. CDR3 DNA sequence: TGTGCCAGCAGCCCTAGATCCGGGTTGGAGACCCAGTACTTC.

This rearrangement joins TRBV4-2 to TRBJ1-5, with D perhaps TRBD1 (5 bases). CDR3 length: 16 residues. Trimming left V 0 bases short and J 3 bases short, with 12 bases between. The germline gives CDR1 LGHNA, CDR2 YNFKEQ. The CDR3 coding sequence is TGTGCCAGCAGCCAAGATGCTGGGGCCTCCAATCAGCCCCAGCATTTT. It is translated as CASSQDAGASNQPQHF.

The chain joins TRBV7-2 to TRBJ2-1, with 14 nucleotides matching TRBD2. The germline gives CDR1 SGHTA, CDR2 FQGNSA. CDR3 length: 15 residues. J lost 12 bases, V lost 4 bases, and 8 bases had no gene match. As DNA, the CDR3 is TGTGCCAGCAGCTCTTCCGGGACTAGCGGGAGAGCGCAGTTCTTC. Translation: CASSSSGTSGRAQFF.

The chain combines TRBV5-6 with TRBJ2-7; D gene ambiguous. V was shortened by 1 base and J by 2 bases, with 4 bases between the two germline ends. Germline V gene lookup returns CDR1 SGHDT and CDR2 YYEEEE. CDR3 size: 12 residues. DNA for the CDR3: TGTGCCAGCAGCTTGTGGACCTACGAGCAGTACTTC. Translating gives CASSLWTYEQYF.

This rearrangement joins TRBV11-2 to TRBJ2-1, with D possibly being TRBD2 (5 bases). The CDR3 loop spans 12 amino acids. Between the trimmed V and J ends, which lost 5 bases and 15 bases, there was a span of 17 bases. Germline V gives CDR1 SGHAT, CDR2 FQNNGV. The CDR3 sequence: CASSPTLGVAFF. CDR3 in DNA: TGTGCCAGCAGCCCAACACTAGGAGTAGCGTTCTTC. The full variable domain, in which reference TRBV11-2 and TRBJ2-1 provide the parts outside the CDR3, is EAGVAQSPRYKIIEKRQSVAFWCNPISGHATLYWYQQILGQGPKLLIQFQNNGVVDDSQLPKDRFSAERLKGVDSTLKIQPAKLEDSAVYLCASSPTLGVAFFGPGTRLTVL.

This clone appeared once. V is TRBV11-1 and J is TRBJ2-4; D gene uncertain. Per the germline V gene, CDR1 is SGHAT and CDR2 is FQDESV (reference sequence). CDR3 length: 16 amino acids. With 4 bases removed from V and 0 bases from J, the gap between germline ends came to 13 bases. CDR3 nucleotide sequence: TGTGCCAGCAGCTCCTCAGGAGATCTAGCCAAAAACATTCAGTACTTC. Translation gives CASSSSGDLAKNIQYF.

CDR3 coding DNA: TGTGCCTGGAGGGGAGACTTTTACTATGGCTACACCTTC. This gives the protein CAWRGDFYYGYTF. V usage is TRBV30 and J usage is TRBJ1-2; no reliable D call. Germline V gives CDR1 GTSNPN, CDR2 SVGIG (reference sequence). The CDR3 is 13 amino acids. The V and J ends lost 3 bases and 3 bases respectively, with 11 bases between them.

The rearrangement uses TRBV6-5 and TRBJ2-7; TRBD2 aligns across 16 bases. The germline V gene has CDR1 MNHEY and CDR2 SVGAGI. V lost 4 bases to trimming and J lost 9 bases; unmatched junction nucleotides: 3. This CDR3 spans 14 amino acids. CDR3 DNA sequence: TGTGCCAGCAGTTCGGGGACTAGCGGGAGGGTGCAGTACTTC. Its translation is CASSSGTSGRVQYF.

The chain carries TRBV6-6 and TRBJ1-2, with unresolved D. The CDR3 covers 13 residues. The V end lost 0 bases, the J end lost 5 bases, and 7 bases lay between the germline ends. Germline-derived CDR1 and CDR2 are MNHNY and SVGAGI (reference sequence). For the CDR3, the DNA is TGTGCCAGCAGTTACTCAGGACCTTATGGCTACACCTTC. This encodes CASSYSGPYGYTF.

The rearrangement joins TRBV2 to TRBJ2-3, with a possible D match to TRBD2 (6 bases). Deletions cut 6 bases from V and 5 bases from J, with 18 bases between. CDR1 SNHLY and CDR2 FYNNEI come from the germline V gene. This CDR3 has 15 amino acids. The CDR3 DNA is TGTGCCAGCAGGGGGGACTCCAACCCAGGAGATACGCAGTATTTT. Amino acids: CASRGDSNPGDTQYF.

The V and J genes are TRBV5-1 and TRBJ2-7; the D gene is possibly TRBD1 (6 bases). V shed 0 bases and J shed 8 bases, with 9 bases lying between them. CDR3 length equals 12 residues. Germline V CDR1 and CDR2: SGHRS, YFSETQ. CDR3 bases: TGCGCCAGCAGCTTGGTCGGGGACAAGCAGTACTTC. Amino acids: CASSLVGDKQYF.